These T cell receptor beta chains were read from a single sample in a study of breast tumors, draining lymph nodes, adjacent tissues. TCRdb itself ran the multiplex PCR reads through MiXCR, one entry per CDR3 protein. The table lists tens of thousands of distinct CDR3 sequences, under 50% of them singletons, with about 10% in the top ten. Sequencing was performed on breast tumor tissue. These receptor sequences come from a female donor with breast cancer. Some clones in this sample may be carry-over from other donors' samples. The CDR3 runs from the conserved cysteine through the conserved F or W. The D gene is left open where the match is weak. For some rows the clone size is stated as once, few or many, or as a class when expanded; others skip it.

abundance: -
j_gene: TRBJ2-7
v_gene: TRBV20-1
d_gene: -
CDR3nt: TGCAGTGCGAACTGGGGGGCGCGTACGTACGAGCAGTACTTC
CDR3aa: CSANWGARTYEQYF

abundance: many
j_gene: TRBJ2-5
v_gene: TRBV5-6
d_gene: -
CDR3nt: TGTGCCAGCAGCTTGGTGGGAGGGGGAGAGACCCAGTACTTC
CDR3aa: CASSLVGGGETQYF

abundance: many
j_gene: TRBJ2-1
v_gene: TRBV6-1
d_gene: TRBD2
CDR3nt: TGTGCCAGCAGTCCCAAGGGCGGGAGAGAGGGGTTCTTC
CDR3aa: CASSPKGGREGFF

abundance: -
j_gene: TRBJ1-6
v_gene: TRBV12-3/TRBV12-4
d_gene: TRBD1
CDR3nt: TGTGCCAGCAGCCCTCGGACAGGGGCCAATTCACCCCTCCACTTT
CDR3aa: CASSPRTGANSPLHF

abundance: many
j_gene: TRBJ1-6
v_gene: TRBV5-5
d_gene: TRBD1
CDR3nt: TGTGCCAGCAGCCAGGGGACAGGGGGGGTACGAAATAATTCACCCCTCCACTTT
CDR3aa: CASSQGTGGVRNNSPLHF

abundance: -
j_gene: TRBJ2-5
v_gene: TRBV4-3
d_gene: -
CDR3nt: TGCGCCAGCAGCCGGAGCTCAGGCTCGGGGGAGGCCCAGTACTTC
CDR3aa: CASSRSSGSGEAQYF

abundance: many
j_gene: TRBJ2-2
v_gene: TRBV5-8
d_gene: TRBD1
CDR3nt: TGTGCCAGCAGCTCGGGACAGGGCACCGGGGAGCTGTTTTTT
CDR3aa: CASSSGQGTGELFF

abundance: many
j_gene: TRBJ1-2
v_gene: TRBV20-1
d_gene: -
CDR3nt: TGCAGTGCTAGACGAGGGGGAAACCATGGCTACACCTTC
CDR3aa: CSARRGGNHGYTF

abundance: -
j_gene: TRBJ2-7
v_gene: TRBV4-3
d_gene: TRBD1
CDR3nt: TGCGCCAGCAGCCAAGACAACAGGGGCTACGAGCAGTACTTC
CDR3aa: CASSQDNRGYEQYF

abundance: many
j_gene: TRBJ1-2
v_gene: TRBV5-1
d_gene: -
CDR3nt: TGCGCCAGCAGCTTGGCTGGGAGCATAGGCTACACCTTC
CDR3aa: CASSLAGSIGYTF

abundance: -
j_gene: TRBJ2-4
v_gene: TRBV2
d_gene: TRBD2
CDR3nt: TGTGCCAGCAGTGATGGGGAGGGCAAAAACATTCAGTACTTC
CDR3aa: CASSDGEGKNIQYF

abundance: many
j_gene: TRBJ1-5
v_gene: TRBV12-3/TRBV12-4
d_gene: -
CDR3nt: TGTGCCAGCAGCACAGGGACCGGCCAGCCCCAGCATTTT
CDR3aa: CASSTGTGQPQHF

abundance: -
j_gene: TRBJ2-7
v_gene: TRBV19
d_gene: TRBD1
CDR3nt: TGTGCCAGTAGTAACGGACAGGGGTTTGGGTACGAGCAGTACTTC
CDR3aa: CASSNGQGFGYEQYF

abundance: -
j_gene: TRBJ2-2
v_gene: TRBV20-1
d_gene: -
CDR3nt: TGCAGTGCTAGAGATGTACAGGGAGGCACCGGGGAGCTGTTTTTT
CDR3aa: CSARDVQGGTGELFF

abundance: -
j_gene: TRBJ2-2
v_gene: TRBV10-1
d_gene: TRBD1
CDR3nt: TGCGCCAGCAGTGGCCGGGACAGGGGAGAAATAGGACCGGGGTCTAGCAGTGGCACCGGGGAGCTGTTTTTT
CDR3aa: CASSGRDRGEIGPGSSSGTGELFF

abundance: -
j_gene: TRBJ1-2
v_gene: TRBV9
d_gene: -
CDR3nt: TGTGCCAGCAGCGGGGTCTATGGCTACACCTTC
CDR3aa: CASSGVYGYTF

abundance: few
j_gene: TRBJ1-5
v_gene: TRBV7-8
d_gene: -
CDR3nt: TGTGCCAGCAGCTTAACTTCTCTTCAGCCCCAGCATTTT
CDR3aa: CASSLTSLQPQHF

abundance: many
j_gene: TRBJ2-2
v_gene: TRBV19
d_gene: -
CDR3nt: TGTGCCAGTAGTATTCGACGGACAGGGGAGCTGTTTTTT
CDR3aa: CASSIRRTGELFF

abundance: many
j_gene: TRBJ1-5
v_gene: TRBV6-2/TRBV6-3
d_gene: -
CDR3nt: TGTGCCAGCAGTTACGGGGGAAGAGATCAGCCCCAGCATTTT
CDR3aa: CASSYGGRDQPQHF

abundance: -
j_gene: TRBJ2-2
v_gene: TRBV2
d_gene: -
CDR3nt: TGTGCCAGCAGTCCAACTCGGGCAGGGATAGGCTACACCGGGGAGCTGTTTTTT
CDR3aa: CASSPTRAGIGYTGELFF

abundance: many
j_gene: TRBJ2-7
v_gene: TRBV2
d_gene: -
CDR3nt: TGTGCCAGCAGTGAAAGTACAGGGTCCTACGAGCAGTACTTC
CDR3aa: CASSESTGSYEQYF

abundance: -
j_gene: TRBJ2-7
v_gene: TRBV20-1
d_gene: -
CDR3nt: TGCAGTGCTAGAGATGGCGGGACCAGCAGCTACGAGCAGTACTTC
CDR3aa: CSARDGGTSSYEQYF

abundance: many
j_gene: TRBJ2-2
v_gene: TRBV11-2
d_gene: -
CDR3nt: TGTGCCAGCAGCCGGACTTCTTCCTCCACCGGGGAGCTGTTTTTT
CDR3aa: CASSRTSSSTGELFF

abundance: once
j_gene: TRBJ1-2
v_gene: TRBV5-1
d_gene: -
CDR3nt: TGCGCCAGCAACGAGGGTACTTACTATGGCTACACCTTC
CDR3aa: CASNEGTYYGYTF

abundance: medium-sized
j_gene: TRBJ1-4
v_gene: TRBV19
d_gene: -
CDR3nt: TGTGGATCCAGCGATACGTCTACTAATGAAAAACTGTTTTTT
CDR3aa: CGSSDTSTNEKLFF

abundance: -
j_gene: TRBJ2-7
v_gene: TRBV5-6
d_gene: TRBD1
CDR3nt: TGTGCCAGCAGCTTGGGGACAGGGTTCTACGAGCAGTACTTC
CDR3aa: CASSLGTGFYEQYF

abundance: many
j_gene: TRBJ2-6
v_gene: TRBV7-3
d_gene: -
CDR3nt: TGTGCCAGCAGCACCGACAGCTCTGGGGCCAACGTCCTGACTTTC
CDR3aa: CASSTDSSGANVLTF

abundance: -
j_gene: TRBJ1-2
v_gene: TRBV15
d_gene: TRBD1
CDR3nt: TGTGCCACCAGCAGACGGGACAGGGATGGCTACACCTTC
CDR3aa: CATSRRDRDGYTF

abundance: many
j_gene: TRBJ2-7
v_gene: TRBV3-2
d_gene: -
CDR3nt: TGTGCCAGCGGAGGGCCGTTCGAGCAGTACTTC
CDR3aa: CASGGPFEQYF